What follows are 15 T cell receptor beta chains derived from one specimen sequenced in a study of blood T cell repertoires in COVID-19. Sequencing used immunoSEQ multiplex PCR; TCRdb keeps in-frame clones, though not all of them. The sample consists of 80,000 to 100,000 clones, over 75% of them appearing once. The source material was peripheral blood. The origin of the receptors is a man aged 55 to 70 with acute or convalescent COVID-19.

The chain recombines TRBV3-1 (or the pseudogene TRBV3-2) with TRBJ2-2; 10 bases agree with TRBD2. V shed 1 base, J shed 0 bases, and the junction held 5 bases outside the gene matches. The CDR3 has 18 residues. From germline, CDR1 is LGHDT and CDR2 YNNKEL (reference sequence). The CDR3 nucleotides read TGTGCCAGCAGCCAAGGTCCTAGCGGGGGTGCGAACACCGGGGAGCTGTTTTTT. It yields the protein CASSQGPSGGANTGELFF.

The chain combines TRBV15 with TRBJ2-7, with 7 bases lining up with TRBD2. The V gene's germline CDR1 is LNHNV and CDR2 YYDKDF (reference sequence). V gave up 5 bases and J gave up 2 bases; unmatched junction bases: 9. CDR3 size: 15 residues. CDR3 protein: CATSPGGNNPYEQYF. CDR3 coding DNA: TGTGCCACCAGCCCCGGGGGGAACAACCCCTACGAGCAGTACTTC. Filled out from reference TRBV15 and TRBJ2-7, the complete variable domain reads DAMVIQNPRYQVTQFGKPVTLSCSQTLNHNVMYWYQQKSSQAPKLLFHYYDKDFNNEADTPDNFQSRRPNTSFCFLDIRSPGLGDTAMYLCATSPGGNNPYEQYFGPGTRLTVT.

The V gene is TRBV10-3, the J gene TRBJ2-1; 11 bases fit TRBD2. J was trimmed by 4 bases and V by 9 bases; bases with no gene match: 5. The length of the CDR3 is 14 residues. Germline CDR1 ENHRY, CDR2 SYGVKD. DNA for the CDR3: TGTGCCATGACTCCTAGCGGGGGGTACAATGAGCAGTTCTTC. Amino acid sequence: CAMTPSGGYNEQFF.

The V and J genes are TRBV28 and TRBJ1-2; 8 bases are shared with TRBD1. CDR1 and CDR2 from the germline V gene are MDHEN and SYDVKM. The CDR3 is made up of 13 amino acids. V shed 10 bases, J shed 6 bases, and the junction held 10 bases outside the gene matches. This CDR3 reads CAITGGSEDGYTF. The CDR3 DNA follows: TGTGCCATCACAGGGGGAAGTGAAGATGGCTACACCTTC.

V usage is TRBV15 and J usage is TRBJ2-6; the D gene is possibly TRBD1 (6 bases). The CDR3 spans 15 residues. The V and J ends lost 2 bases and 3 bases respectively, with 8 bases between them. Per germline, CDR1 LNHNV and CDR2 YYDKDF (reference sequence). CDR3 in DNA: TGTGCCACCAGCAGAAACAGGGTTGGGGCCAACGTCCTGACTTTC. Translation: CATSRNRVGANVLTF.

This clone has just one count. The rearrangement uses TRBV9 and TRBJ2-7; 9 bases are shared with TRBD2. Germline CDR1 is SGDLS and CDR2 is YYNGEE. This CDR3 region has 15 residues. Trimming took 4 bases from V and 6 from J; bases not matched to a gene: 11. The CDR3 reads CASSQGLAGGSEQYF. The DNA for the CDR3 is TGTGCCAGCAGCCAGGGACTAGCTGGTGGGAGCGAGCAGTACTTC.

This chain joins TRBV10-3 and TRBJ1-2; D is unclear. Germline V gene lookup returns CDR1 ENHRY and CDR2 SYGVKD. V dropped 6 bases and J dropped 8 bases, with 13 bases sitting between them. The CDR3 runs to 12 residues. Written as DNA, the CDR3 is TGTGCCATCAGGGTCAACATGGAGGGCTACACCTTC. Protein sequence: CAIRVNMEGYTF.

The chain uses TRBV5-1 and TRBJ2-5; 9 nucleotides align to TRBD2. This CDR3 is 16 amino acids long. V was pared by 3 bases and J by 9 bases, with 15 bases of the junction left unmatched. CDR1 is SGHRS and CDR2 is YFSETQ in the germline V gene. The CDR3 is CASSSEGSGGLEAQYF. For the CDR3, the DNA is TGCGCCAGCAGCTCCGAAGGTAGCGGGGGACTCGAGGCCCAGTACTTC.

The count of this clone is one. V gene TRBV27 combines with J gene TRBJ1-2; tentatively, D is TRBD1 (5 bases). The CDR3 contains 13 residues. The V end was cut by 6 bases, the J end by 0 bases, with 8 bases between. Germline CDR1 reads MNHEY; CDR2 reads SMNVEV (reference sequence). CDR3 protein: CASSREANYGYTF. CDR3 DNA: TGTGCCAGCAGCAGGGAGGCTAACTATGGCTACACCTTC.

CDR3 in DNA: TGTGCCACCAGCAGAGATCCGGGAGACACCATATATTTT. Protein sequence: CATSRDPGDTIYF. The chain joins TRBV15 to TRBJ1-3, with no clear D. Germline CDR1 is LNHNV and CDR2 is YYDKDF (reference sequence). CDR3 size: 13 residues. Trimming cost V 0 bases and J 8 bases, with 8 bases left between them.

The V and J genes are TRBV6-1 and TRBJ2-3; TRBD2 matches at 8 bases. This CDR3 has 18 amino acids. J was trimmed by 0 bases and V by 4 bases; bases with no gene match: 12. CDR1 is MNHNS and CDR2 is SASEGT in the germline V gene. The CDR3 reads CASSGVAGRSPSTDTQYF. CDR3 sequence (DNA): TGTGCCAGCAGTGGGGTAGCGGGAAGATCCCCTAGCACAGATACGCAGTATTTT.

This chain uses TRBV7-2 with TRBJ1-2, with 8 bases matching TRBD1. Germline CDR1 is SGHTA and CDR2 is FQGNSA. There are 14 residues in the CDR3. With V trimmed by 1 base and J by 7 bases, 5 bases remained unmatched. The CDR3 here is CASSLDDRGGGYTF. The CDR3 DNA is TGTGCCAGCAGCTTAGACGACAGGGGCGGTGGCTACACCTTC.

This clone was seen a few times. The rearrangement joins TRBV10-1 to TRBJ2-1, with D unclear. Per the germline V gene, CDR1 is WNHNN and CDR2 is SYGVQD (reference sequence). With 2 bases removed from V and 10 bases from J, the gap between germline ends came to 15 bases. The CDR3 has 14 amino acids. CDR3 loop: CASSEMPGLKEQFF. CDR3 sequence (DNA): TGCGCCAGCAGTGAGATGCCAGGCTTAAAAGAGCAGTTCTTC.

This chain's CDR3 is CAARDRGNTEAFF. As DNA, the CDR3 is TGTGCCGCCCGGGACAGGGGCAACACTGAAGCTTTCTTT. V and J are TRBV10-3 and TRBJ1-1, with 10 bases aligning to TRBD1. The CDR3 sequence is 13 residues long. The ends lost 11 bases at V and 2 bases at J; junction bases unmatched: 5. In germline, CDR1 is ENHRY, CDR2 SYGVKD.

The V gene is TRBV9, the J gene TRBJ2-2, with no clear D. Trimming took 4 bases from V and 0 from J, leaving 13 bases between them. This CDR3 is built from 16 residues. The germline CDR1 and CDR2 sequences are SGDLS and YYNGEE. CDR3 amino acids: CASSPRLSANTGELFF. The CDR3, as DNA: TGTGCCAGCAGCCCCCGACTGAGCGCGAACACCGGGGAGCTGTTTTTT. Drawing the rest from reference TRBV9 and TRBJ2-2, the complete variable domain is DSGVTQTPKHLITATGQRVTLRCSPRSGDLSVYWYQQSLDQGLQFLIQYYNGEERAKGNILERFSAQQFPDLHSELNLSSLELGDSALYFCASSPRLSANTGELFFGEGSRLTVL.